The 19 T cell receptor beta chains presented below share a single source sample, sequenced in a study of shared clonotypes between healthy human individuals. The naive CD8 population came from CD45RO-negative cells selected for CCR7, without terminally differentiated effector memory CD45RA+ cells. Clones were sequenced by immunoSEQ multiplex PCR, and TCRdb holds only the in-frame ones, with some missing. The sample contains 760,000 or so clones, about 96% of which appear only once. Sequencing input: naive CD8+ T cells sorted from blood. The receptors here all came from a young man in good health.

This chain links TRBV25-1 with TRBJ1-2; D perhaps matches TRBD1 (6 bases). The CDR3 covers 13 residues. V dropped 6 bases and J dropped 2 bases, with 10 bases sitting between them. Germline V gene lookup returns CDR1 MGHDK and CDR2 SYGVNS. The CDR3 region has the DNA TGTGCCAGCAGCGTAGGACAGAACTATGGCTACACCTTC. Protein product: CASSVGQNYGYTF.

V and J are TRBV28 and TRBJ2-3; TRBD1 matches at 10 bases. The CDR3 is 18 amino acids. V lost 3 bases to trimming and J lost 4 bases; unmatched junction nucleotides: 13. The germline V gene has CDR1 MDHEN and CDR2 SYDVKM. CDR3 residues: CASSLSPWRQGAADTQYF. CDR3 sequence (DNA): TGTGCCAGCAGTTTGTCCCCTTGGCGACAGGGGGCGGCAGATACGCAGTATTTT.

Concerning this clone: This same CDR3 is encoded by further DNA sequences in the sample. The J gene is TRBJ2-7, the V gene TRBV9, with D possibly being TRBD2 (5 bases). This CDR3 comprises 11 residues. The germline V and J ends were trimmed by 7 bases and 4 bases, with 9 bases remaining between them. CDR1 is SGDLS, CDR2 YYNGEE, per germline. For the CDR3, the DNA is TGTGCCAGCGGCGGAGGATACGAGCAGTACTTC. It translates to CASGGGYEQYF.

The J gene is TRBJ1-1, the V gene TRBV28; D gene unclear. The CDR3 runs to 15 residues. V lost 5 bases and J 0 bases, leaving 13 bases between the germline ends. Germline values: CDR1 MDHEN, CDR2 SYDVKM. CDR3 in DNA: TGTGCCAGCAGTAGTTGGAGGGCCCTGAACACTGAAGCTTTCTTT. This sequence encodes CASSSWRALNTEAFF.

On this clone: This CDR3 is also generated by other DNA sequences in the sample. The chain has TRBV5-1 and TRBJ1-1; D unresolved. Germline values: CDR1 SGHRS, CDR2 YFSETQ. Between the trimmed V and J ends, which lost 0 bases and 2 bases, there was a span of 5 bases. This CDR3 comprises 13 residues. The CDR3 bases are TGCGCCAGCAGCTTGGCCGGAAACACTGAAGCTTTCTTT. It specifies CASSLAGNTEAFF.

This sequence joins TRBV5-1 and TRBJ2-1; 9 bases map to TRBD2. Per germline, CDR1 SGHRS and CDR2 YFSETQ. The J segment lost 7 bases and the V segment lost 2 bases, leaving 7 bases of the junction unmatched. The CDR3 length is 15 residues. In DNA, the CDR3 is TGCGCCAGCAGCTTACTTGGCGGGAGGGGGAATGAGCAGTTCTTC. Translating gives CASSLLGGRGNEQFF. The whole variable domain, filled in from reference TRBV5-1 and TRBJ2-1, reads KAGVTQTPRYLIKTRGQQVTLSCSPISGHRSVSWYQQTPGQGLQFLFEYFSETQRNKGNFPGRFSGRQFSNSRSEMNVSTLELGDSALYLCASSLLGGRGNEQFFGPGTRLTVL.

This chain connects TRBV7-3 to TRBJ2-7; TRBD1 or TRBD2 may be the D gene (5 bases each). CDR1 and CDR2 (germline): SGHTA, FQGTGA. Between the trimmed V and J ends, which lost 1 base and 4 bases, there was a span of 14 bases. CDR3 length: 15 amino acids. CDR3 sequence reads: CASSLNQGAPYEQYF. Written as DNA, the CDR3 is TGTGCCAGCAGCTTAAACCAGGGAGCCCCTTACGAGCAGTACTTC. The complete variable domain, with remaining parts taken from reference TRBV7-3 and TRBJ2-7, reads GAGVSQTPSNKVTEKGKYVELRCDPISGHTALYWYRQSLGQGPEFLIYFQGTGAADDSGLPNDRFFAVRPEGSVSTLKIQRTERGDSAVYLCASSLNQGAPYEQYFGPGTRLTVT.

The V gene is TRBV7-9, the J gene TRBJ2-2; TRBD2 matches at 13 bases. Per germline, CDR1 SEHNR and CDR2 FQNEAQ (reference sequence). Trimming at V came to 5 bases and at J to 4 bases, leaving 7 bases not matched to a gene. The CDR3 is 17 amino acids. CDR3 amino acids: CASSLSLAGGLTGELFF. The CDR3 DNA reads TGTGCCAGCAGCCTCTCACTAGCGGGAGGGCTCACCGGGGAGCTGTTTTTT.

J is TRBJ2-7 and V is TRBV28; perhaps TRBD1 as D (5 bases). The CDR3 loop spans 14 amino acids. The V and J ends lost 3 bases and 2 bases respectively, with 11 bases between them. Germline CDR1 and CDR2: MDHEN and SYDVKM. Here the CDR3 reads CASSFKGITYEQYF. The CDR3, as DNA: TGTGCCAGCAGTTTTAAGGGGATAACCTACGAGCAGTACTTC.

The V gene is TRBV27, the J gene TRBJ2-2; D is ambiguous. V was clipped by 5 bases and J by 3 bases, with 7 bases between them. This CDR3 region has 13 residues. Germline CDR1 reads MNHEY; CDR2 reads SMNVEV (reference sequence). DNA of the CDR3: TGTGCCAGCAGTGTGAGTCACACCGGGGAGCTGTTTTTT. As protein: CASSVSHTGELFF.

This chain connects TRBV2 to TRBJ2-3; 9 nucleotides line up with TRBD1. Germline lookup yields CDR1 SNHLY and CDR2 FYNNEI. The CDR3 totals 16 residues. V was pared by 2 bases and J by 2 bases, with 5 bases of the junction left unmatched. The CDR3 region has the DNA TGTGCCAGCAGTGAACGAACAGGGGGCATCACAGATACGCAGTATTTT. As protein: CASSERTGGITDTQYF.

V usage is TRBV29-1 and J usage is TRBJ2-3, with D perhaps TRBD1 or TRBD2 (5 bases each). V was cut by 6 bases and J by 0 bases, with 19 bases left in between. This CDR3 region has 16 residues. Germline CDR1 is SQVTM and CDR2 is ANQGSEA. As DNA, the CDR3 is TGCAGCGTCGCAGGGCGCGCGTGGGAGAGCACAGATACGCAGTATTTT. Its translation: CSVAGRAWESTDTQYF.

This chain joins TRBV27 and TRBJ2-1; 12 nucleotides line up with TRBD2. The V gene end was trimmed by 7 bases and the J gene end by 9 bases; junction bases not matched to a gene: 7. Germline V gene data show CDR1 as MNHEY and CDR2 as SMNVEV (reference sequence). The CDR3 length is 14 residues. The CDR3 DNA sequence: TGTGCCAGCAAGGCACTAGCGGGAGGAGGTGAGCAGTTCTTC. Protein: CASKALAGGGEQFF.

The genes are TRBV19 and TRBJ2-3; unclear D gene. Germline V gene data show CDR1 as LNHDA and CDR2 as SQIVND (reference sequence). Trimming removed 3 bases from V and 4 bases from J, with 17 bases in between. The CDR3 consists of 16 residues. This chain's CDR3 is CASSIKAEDLSDTQYF. The CDR3 bases are TGTGCCAGTAGTATTAAAGCTGAAGATCTATCAGATACGCAGTATTTT. The full variable domain, in which reference TRBV19 and TRBJ2-3 provide the parts outside the CDR3, is DGGITQSPKYLFRKEGQNVTLSCEQNLNHDAMYWYRQDPGQGLRLIYYSQIVNDFQKGDIAEGYSVSREKKESFPLTVTSAQKNPTAFYLCASSIKAEDLSDTQYFGPGTRLTVL.

V gene TRBV6-6 combines with J gene TRBJ2-3, with D uncertain. The CDR3 extends over 14 amino acids. Germline V CDR1 and CDR2: MNHNY, SVGAGI (reference sequence). The germline V and J ends were trimmed by 8 bases and 5 bases, with 17 bases remaining between them. CDR3 bases: TGTGCCAGCGGTCGTGCGGCAGATCTAGATACGCAGTATTTT. This sequence encodes CASGRAADLDTQYF.

V gene TRBV10-3 combines with J gene TRBJ2-5, with D perhaps assigned TRBD1 or TRBD2 (6 bases each). Germline loops: CDR1 ENHRY, CDR2 SYGVKD. The CDR3 runs 15 residues. Trimming took off 3 bases at V and 5 bases at J, with 16 bases between the two ends. CDR3 sequence: CAISDPPGAGETQYF. The CDR3 DNA is TGTGCCATCAGTGATCCCCCGGGGGCGGGGGAGACCCAGTACTTC.

This chain connects TRBV7-9 to TRBJ2-7; D is tentatively TRBD1 or TRBD2 (5 bases each). The V and J ends lost 1 base and 1 base respectively, with 14 bases between them. The CDR3 is made up of 16 amino acids. Germline V CDR1 and CDR2: SEHNR, FQNEAQ (reference sequence). Here the CDR3 reads CASSLGRDHSSYEQYF. For the CDR3, the DNA is TGTGCCAGCAGCTTAGGCCGGGACCACAGTTCCTACGAGCAGTACTTC.

This chain joins TRBV10-1 and TRBJ2-3; D uncertain. The V gene lost 5 bases and the J gene lost 1 base, with 10 bases spanning the gap. CDR3 length equals 14 residues. CDR1 WNHNN and CDR2 SYGVQD come from the germline V gene (reference sequence). The CDR3 DNA sequence: TGCGCCAGCAGTTCAACCGCCGGCACAGATACGCAGTATTTT. It specifies CASSSTAGTDTQYF.

The V call is TRBV7-6, the J call TRBJ2-5; D is unclear. With 1 base removed from V and 4 bases from J, the gap between germline ends came to 10 bases. The CDR3 contains 14 residues. Germline-derived CDR1 and CDR2 are SGHVS and FNYEAQ. The CDR3 loop is CASSLERSAETQYF. In DNA, the CDR3 is TGTGCCAGCAGCTTAGAGAGGAGCGCAGAGACCCAGTACTTC.